The 10 T cell receptor beta chains listed next were all sequenced from one sample in a study of OX40 agonist ivuxolimab in advanced cancers. Sequencing was performed with immunoSEQ multiplex PCR; in TCRdb, only in-frame clones are kept and a portion is missing. The data contain tens of thousands of clones, approximately 91% of them seen just once; the ten biggest clones take up about 0.68%. The specimen was CD4+ or CD8+ T cells sorted from blood, collected in a trial of the OX40 agonist ivuxolimab. All receptors derive from an adult with an advanced solid tumor such as melanoma, head and neck, liver or kidney cancer.

The CDR3 loop is CAIRGGREPNEQFF. CDR3 nucleotides: TGTGCCATCAGGGGCGGGAGGGAACCTAATGAGCAGTTCTTC. The chain uses TRBV10-3 and TRBJ2-1; 9 bases map to TRBD2. Germline lookup yields CDR1 ENHRY and CDR2 SYGVKD. The CDR3 length is 14 residues. The trim removed 6 bases at V and 7 bases at J, leaving 7 bases unmatched.

J is TRBJ2-7 and V is TRBV11-2; possibly TRBD2 for D (6 bases). The V end lost 4 bases, the J end lost 5 bases, and 21 bases lay between the germline ends. There are 16 residues in the CDR3. CDR1 SGHAT and CDR2 FQNNGV come from the germline V gene. The CDR3, as DNA: TGTGCCAGCAGCTCCTATGGGTATACGGGAGTCGACGAGCAGTACTTC. Protein sequence: CASSSYGYTGVDEQYF.

V and J are TRBV4-1 and TRBJ1-5, with TRBD1 matching over 9 bases. V lost 0 bases, J lost 6 bases, and 6 bases stayed unmatched. CDR3 length equals 16 residues. The germline gives CDR1 MGHRA, CDR2 YSYEKL. In DNA form, the CDR3 reads TGCGCCAGCAGCCAAGAGGGACAGGGTTTGGGTCAGCCCCAGCATTTT. This translates into CASSQEGQGLGQPQHF.

The chain links TRBV19 to TRBJ2-3, with D perhaps TRBD2 (5 bases). V shed 3 bases and J shed 0 bases, with 7 bases lying between them. The CDR3 consists of 14 residues. Germline V gene data show CDR1 as LNHDA and CDR2 as SQIVND (reference sequence). The CDR3 DNA reads as TGTGCCAGTAGTATGACTACTAGCACAGATACGCAGTATTTT. Amino acids: CASSMTTSTDTQYF.

This clone was observed a handful of times. V is TRBV19 and J is TRBJ2-3; D remains ambiguous. V was trimmed by 4 bases and J by 1 base, leaving 18 bases between them. The CDR3 covers 17 residues. The V gene's germline CDR1 is LNHDA and CDR2 SQIVND (reference sequence). The CDR3 region is CASSTTSARFGTDTQYF. As DNA, the CDR3 is TGTGCCAGTAGTACAACCTCGGCGCGGTTTGGCACAGATACGCAGTATTTT.

This chain joins TRBV6-6 and TRBJ1-1; the D gene is possibly TRBD1 (5 bases). Germline V gene data show CDR1 as MNHNY and CDR2 as SVGAGI (reference sequence). V dropped 6 bases and J dropped 11 bases, with 16 bases sitting between them. The CDR3 contains 12 residues. In DNA form, the CDR3 reads TGTGCCAGCAGCCCACGGGGGATTTGGGCTTTCTTT. This codes for CASSPRGIWAFF.

This CDR3 reads CASTGSHGYTF. CDR3 DNA: TGTGCCAGCACTGGGAGCCATGGCTACACCTTC. V is TRBV6-1 and J is TRBJ1-2; D remains unclear. From germline, CDR1 is MNHNS and CDR2 SASEGT. This CDR3 region has 11 residues. V dropped 7 bases and J dropped 6 bases, with 9 bases sitting between them.

The chain employs TRBV6-5 and TRBJ1-1; TRBD1 matches 8 bases. The CDR3 is 14 residues long. From germline, CDR1 is MNHEY and CDR2 SVGAGI. J lost 7 bases, V lost 5 bases, and 9 bases had no gene match. The CDR3 DNA reads as TGTGCCAGCAGTAGGACAGGGCTCCCTAGTGAAGCTTTCTTT. Protein product: CASSRTGLPSEAFF.

The chain links TRBV12-5 to TRBJ1-5; D call uncertain. V lost 1 base to trimming and J lost 2 bases, with 9 bases between them. Germline V CDR1 and CDR2: LGHNT, FRNRAP. The CDR3 is 15 amino acids. The CDR3 spells CASGLDGLGNQPQHF. CDR3 DNA sequence: TGTGCTAGTGGTTTGGACGGGTTGGGCAATCAGCCCCAGCATTTT.

The V and J genes are TRBV9 and TRBJ2-1; 11 nucleotides align to TRBD2. This CDR3 contains 16 residues. CDR1 is SGDLS, CDR2 YYNGEE, per germline. The J segment lost 2 bases and the V segment lost 4 bases, leaving 5 bases of the junction unmatched. CDR3 sequence: CASSPRLAGTYNEQFF. In DNA form, the CDR3 reads TGTGCCAGCAGCCCCCGACTAGCGGGAACCTACAATGAGCAGTTCTTC.